This T cell receptor beta chain appears in the sequencing data of a study of blood T cells in healthy people across ages (dated by TCRdb to about 2015). Study-wide context: Template switching captured roughly one uniquely barcoded TCR beta cDNA molecule per two T cells in model experiments. To track age-related changes in TCR beta repertoire diversity, the study relied on deep sequencing normalized with unique cDNA molecular identifiers. For two donors (one aged 18 to 30 and one aged 80 or older), the study analyzed two additional independent replicas of 1 million unique cDNA reads from the same blood draw. The donors were split into four age groups: young (average 16 years), middle-aged (roughly 40), aged (about 56) and long-lived (over 80). To avoid experimental bias, donors of different ages were distributed randomly across sequencing lanes.

Notes on this clonotype: The antigen it binds to is not known. Nothing much larger sits one base from this clone, and base qualities are not available.

The roughly 38 donors, aged about 6 to 100 years, were systemically healthy Caucasian individuals from Russia. Ten milliliters of peripheral blood were collected from each donor into EDTA-treated Vacutainer tubes. Ficoll-Paque density-gradient centrifugation was used to isolate PBMCs, with at least 7 million obtained per sample. Total RNA was extracted from PBMCs with Trizol reagent, with at least 6 micrograms obtained per sample. For every donor, an aliquot of PBMCs went through flow cytometry to measure the percentages of naive CD45RAhigh/CD27high T cells. V and J lose 5 bases and 0 bases, and a span of 26 bases separates them. In the germline V gene (reference sequence), CDR1 corresponds to DFQATT and CDR2 to SNEGSKA. The CDR3 sequence holds 19 residues, the cysteine and phenylalanine included. The sequence is cut down to CDR3 DNA, 57 bases in frame from base 1. Results and caveats for the whole study, not just this receptor: Because profiling used bulk unsorted PBMCs, naive and antigen-experienced compartments could not be compared conclusively. There was a strong correlation between observed TCR beta diversity and the percentage of naive T cells measured by flow cytometry. Compared with the aged group, the long-lived group had more naive CD4+ T cells, fewer expanded clones and increased TCR diversity, a pattern suggesting age selection. Total diversity estimates from one million sequenced T cells were considered lower bounds and underestimates. As age increased, observed TCR beta diversity per million T cells dropped in a roughly linear way, and a significant reduction was already evident by age 40. Donor CMV infection status was unknown, potentially confounding age-related changes in expanded clonotypes.

The receptor library was made with 5' RACE. The instrument given in TCRdb is Illumina HiSeq 2500. The second PCR ran for about 6 to 12 cycles and used a J-beta primer mix along with a sample-barcoded 5' primer. A unique molecular identifier was introduced onto each TCR beta cDNA molecule by a template-switch 5' adaptor carrying 12 random nucleotides. At least 2.5 million CDR3-containing paired-end reads were obtained from each sample. All of the RNA was converted into first-strand cDNA using the Mint cDNA synthesis kit, with a TRBC-specific oligonucleotide serving as the primer. After uracil-DNA glycosylase treatment, a first 18-cycle PCR used universal primers M1SS and BC2_uni_R on all cDNA. Per the authors' processing: For normalization, 1 million high-quality reads, each with a distinct molecular identifier, were randomly selected from each sample. Instead of being binned into consensus sequences, reads that shared molecular identifiers were thrown out. MiTCR, run with a Q25 quality threshold and the strictest error-elimination algorithm, handled CDR3 identification, clonotype clustering and error correction. A nonparametric unseen species model with Euler transformation was used to estimate lower-bound total TCR beta diversity. The raw public reads went through TCRdb reprocessing: fastp at Q25, MiXCR clone calling, in-frame beta chains kept. Here each entry gathers all rows of one CDR3 protein and keeps the most common genes and DNA. TCRdb's processing, not the study's, gives the V and J calls here. For this sample the table gives about 640,000 distinct CDR3 sequences, of which 25% to 30% were detected only once. 15% to 18% of the sample rests with the top ten.

Sequencing used blood. The sequence joins TRBV20-1 to TRBJ2-1; the D region possibly corresponds to TRBD2 (8 bases align). This clonotype was sampled from a woman of 80 years or more in good health. The CDR3 protein sequence reads: CSAPALRGDRRSSYNEQFF. The DNA sequence is as follows: TGCAGTGCTCCGGCCCTGCGGGGGGACAGACGTAGCTCCTACAATGAGCAGTTCTTC.